This T cell receptor beta chain was identified during a study of response to subunit inactivated influenza vaccine. General observations from the study: The authors put forward the suggestion that each seasonal influenza vaccination may bring in only a limited number of new T cells.

TCRdb ran MiXCR on the RT-PCR reads and lists one entry per CDR3 protein. The sample yields more than 700,000 distinct CDR3 sequences, 21% seen once. This clonotype was counted at least ten times. Its target is not known. Losses at the gene ends were 5 bases for V and 2 bases for J; bases not matched to a gene: 11. Germline V gene lookup returns CDR1 SGHTA and CDR2 FQGNSA. This CDR3 spans 17 amino acids. The chain uses TRBV7-2 and TRBJ2-7, with 11 bases matching TRBD2. The sequences come from PBMCs from blood, collected 4 to 6 days after vaccination. The source is a man between 45 and 60 years old who received an inactivated influenza vaccine. CDR3 sequence reads: CASSPRPTSGGPYEQYF. The CDR3 coding sequence is TGTGCCAGCAGCCCCCGGCCTACTAGCGGGGGACCCTACGAGCAGTACTTC.